Presented here are 32 T cell receptor beta chains from one specimen sequenced in a study of T cell responses to AZD1222 COVID-19 vaccine. Assay used: immunoSEQ multiplex PCR; TCRdb lists only in-frame clones, some missing. This repertoire shows about 120,000 clones, around 90% found once; its top ten account for 8% to 9.5%. This material consisted of peripheral blood, taken on day 0 of AZD1222 vaccination. These receptors originate from an adult in good health.

J is TRBJ2-1 and V is TRBV28; the D is unclear. This CDR3 has 13 amino acids. Germline V lookup: CDR1 MDHEN, CDR2 SYDVKM. V lost 6 bases and J lost 0, with 6 bases in between. In DNA, the CDR3 is TGTGCCAGCAGCCCTGTCTCCTACAATGAGCAGTTCTTC. The encoded protein is CASSPVSYNEQFF.

Here the CDR3 reads CASGRRGGGSGTQHF. The CDR3 DNA reads TGTGCCAGCGGCAGGAGGGGGGGCGGATCAGGGACCCAGCATTTT. The chain uses TRBV6-5 and TRBJ1-5; D may be TRBD1 (6 bases). This CDR3 has 15 residues. With 8 bases removed from V and 11 bases from J, the gap between germline ends came to 25 bases. Looked up from germline, CDR1 is MNHEY and CDR2 is SVGAGI.

The CDR3 DNA reads TGCAGCGTTGGGGGACTAGCGGGAGAATCCTGGGAGACCCAGTACTTC. Its translation is CSVGGLAGESWETQYF. The rearrangement links TRBV29-1 to TRBJ2-5; 14 bases are shared with TRBD2. Germline V CDR1 and CDR2: SQVTM, ANQGSEA. Germline trimming cut 4 bases from V and 5 bases from J; bases unmatched to any gene: 9. The CDR3 is made up of 16 amino acids.

V and J are TRBV25-1 and TRBJ2-1; 7 bases match TRBD1. Germline V CDR1 and CDR2: MGHDK, SYGVNS. The CDR3 is 15 amino acids. The V and J ends lost 2 bases and 6 bases, in that order; junction bases with no gene match: 7. CDR3 sequence: CASSERRGDSNEQFF. CDR3 nucleotide sequence: TGTGCCAGCAGTGAACGCCGTGGGGACAGCAATGAGCAGTTCTTC.

This clone was picked up one time. The chain links TRBV7-3 to TRBJ2-7; D gene unclear. Trimming shortened V by 1 base and J by 2 bases, and 6 bases separated the two germline ends. Germline V lookup: CDR1 SGHTA, CDR2 FQGTGA. This CDR3 has 13 residues. The CDR3 nucleotides read TGTGCCAGCAGCTTAAGAGGTCCCTACGAGCAGTACTTC. This codes for CASSLRGPYEQYF. Full variable domain (remainder filled in from reference TRBV7-3 and TRBJ2-7): GAGVSQTPSNKVTEKGKYVELRCDPISGHTALYWYRQSLGQGPEFLIYFQGTGAADDSGLPNDRFFAVRPEGSVSTLKIQRTERGDSAVYLCASSLRGPYEQYFGPGTRLTVT.

The V and J genes are TRBV7-2 and TRBJ2-4; 7 bases fit TRBD2. V lost 6 bases to trimming and J lost 4 bases; unmatched junction nucleotides: 12. Germline values: CDR1 SGHTA, CDR2 FQGNSA. The CDR3 contains 16 residues. CDR3 nucleotides: TGTGCCAGCAGACGGCGGGGAGGGGCAGCGAAAAACATTCAGTACTTC. Translation gives CASRRRGGAAKNIQYF. The whole variable domain, filled in from reference TRBV7-2 and TRBJ2-4, reads GAGVSQSPSNKVTEKGKDVELRCDPISGHTALYWYRQSLGQGLEFLIYFQGNSAPDKSGLPSDRFSAERTGGSVSTLTIQRTQQEDSAVYLCASRRRGGAAKNIQYFGAGTRLSVL.

The chain combines TRBV5-4 with TRBJ2-7, with 9 bases matching TRBD1. The CDR3 loop spans 17 amino acids. The V and J ends lost 3 bases and 4 bases, in that order; junction bases with no gene match: 14. Germline V lookup: CDR1 SGHNT, CDR2 YYREEE (reference sequence). The CDR3 reads CASSSFGTGNPYYEQYF. The CDR3 DNA sequence: TGTGCCAGCAGCTCTTTTGGGACAGGGAACCCCTATTACGAGCAGTACTTC.

This clone was counted a few times. The J gene is TRBJ2-5, the V gene TRBV15; D might be TRBD1 or TRBD2, each matching 6 bases. This CDR3 is 15 amino acids long. Germline lookup yields CDR1 LNHNV and CDR2 YYDKDF (reference sequence). Trimming pared 3 bases from V and 4 bases from J, leaving 15 bases between. The CDR3: CATSSGRGRGETQYF. The CDR3 region has the DNA TGTGCCACCAGCAGCGGCCGGGGGCGAGGAGAGACCCAGTACTTC.

This clone was recorded once. The chain couples TRBV6-2 or TRBV6-3 to TRBJ1-2; 8 bases align to TRBD1. The trim removed 4 bases at V and 4 bases at J, leaving 8 bases unmatched. This CDR3 region has 15 residues. Germline CDR1 is MNHEY and CDR2 is SVGEGT. The CDR3 here is CASSSRGQGGYGYTF. Written as DNA, the CDR3 is TGTGCCAGCAGTTCCCGAGGACAGGGCGGCTATGGCTACACCTTC.

The genes are TRBV28 and TRBJ1-5; D is perhaps TRBD1 (6 bases). Germline V lookup: CDR1 MDHEN, CDR2 SYDVKM. CDR3 length: 14 amino acids. The V gene lost 8 bases and the J gene lost 3 bases, with 14 bases spanning the gap. CDR3 in DNA: TGTGCCAGCCTGTGGGCAGGGGACAATCAGCCCCAGCATTTT. It is translated as CASLWAGDNQPQHF.

About this clone itself: The junction does not match germline at one end; this may be a read error. This chain joins TRBV3-1 (or the pseudogene TRBV3-2) and TRBJ1-3; a possible D gene is TRBD1 (6 bases). CDR3 length equals 15 residues. Per the germline V gene, CDR1 is LGHDT and CDR2 is YNNKEL (reference sequence). The CDR3 here is CASSRKGGGGNTMYF. The CDR3 bases are TGTGCCAGCAGCCGCAAGGGGGGAGGAGGAAACACCATGTATTTT.

This chain joins TRBV5-1 and TRBJ2-7, with D perhaps matching TRBD1 or TRBD2 (6 bases each). CDR3 length: 14 amino acids. The V end was cut by 0 bases, the J end by 6 bases, with 13 bases between. Germline CDR1 reads SGHRS; CDR2 reads YFSETQ. The CDR3 sequence is CASSLDPGAGEQYF. The DNA for the CDR3 is TGCGCCAGCAGCTTGGATCCGGGGGCGGGCGAGCAGTACTTC.

V and J are TRBV30 and TRBJ1-1; no clear D. Germline assignment: CDR1 GTSNPN and CDR2 SVGIG (reference sequence). Trimming pared 0 bases from V and 4 bases from J, leaving 18 bases between. The CDR3 runs to 16 residues. Here the CDR3 reads CAWSVRLHLRSTEAFF. The CDR3 DNA is TGTGCCTGGAGTGTACGACTGCACCTACGATCCACTGAAGCTTTCTTT.

This chain joins TRBV30 and TRBJ2-7; 9 bases agree with TRBD2. CDR3 size: 14 residues. From germline, CDR1 is GTSNPN and CDR2 SVGIG (reference sequence). V lost 0 bases to trimming and J lost 1 base; unmatched junction nucleotides: 1. The chain's CDR3 is CAWSVSGSSYEQYF. The CDR3 bases are TGTGCCTGGAGTGTTAGCGGGAGTTCCTACGAGCAGTACTTC.

The CDR3 DNA follows: TGCGCCAGCAGCTTTACTAGCGGGAATTATGAGCAGTTCTTC. Protein product: CASSFTSGNYEQFF. The chain joins TRBV5-1 to TRBJ2-1; 10 nucleotides line up with TRBD2. Germline trimming cut 2 bases from V and 8 bases from J; bases unmatched to any gene: 4. The CDR3 has 14 amino acids. Germline values: CDR1 SGHRS, CDR2 YFSETQ.

V gene TRBV7-8 combines with J gene TRBJ2-3; TRBD1 matches at 7 bases. CDR1 is SGHVS and CDR2 is FQNEAQ in the germline V gene. The CDR3 has 16 residues. Losses at the gene ends were 5 bases for V and 0 bases for J; bases not matched to a gene: 8. Written as DNA, the CDR3 is TGTGCCAGCAGCCGACCGAGGGGACAGAGCACAGATACGCAGTATTTT. Translation: CASSRPRGQSTDTQYF.

This chain connects TRBV19 to TRBJ1-5, with 7 bases that match TRBD1. Trimming took 6 bases from V and 3 from J; bases not matched to a gene: 14. The germline V gene encodes CDR1 LNHDA and CDR2 SQIVND (reference sequence). CDR3 size: 17 residues. CDR3 residues: CASSLGQLGQDNQPQHF. CDR3 coding DNA: TGTGCCAGTAGCCTGGGACAATTAGGACAGGACAATCAGCCCCAGCATTTT.

The chain carries TRBV7-9 and TRBJ2-1; TRBD1 or TRBD2 may be the D gene (5 bases each). The germline V and J ends were trimmed by 3 bases and 7 bases, with 13 bases remaining between them. CDR1 and CDR2 (germline): SEHNR, FQNEAQ (reference sequence). The CDR3 runs 14 residues. This CDR3 is CASSLWGSRNEQFF. The DNA for the CDR3 is TGTGCCAGCAGCTTGTGGGGGTCGCGGAATGAGCAGTTCTTC.

This clone showed up just a few times. The chain combines TRBV15 with TRBJ2-1; a weak D match, TRBD2 (5 bases). The CDR3 totals 14 residues. The V end was cut by 0 bases, the J end by 8 bases, with 11 bases between. CDR1 and CDR2 from the germline V gene are LNHNV and YYDKDF (reference sequence). CDR3 nucleotide sequence: TGTGCCACCAGCAGAGAGAGGCTAGCCCATGAGCAGTTCTTC. Protein product: CATSRERLAHEQFF.

This chain connects TRBV30 to TRBJ1-2; D gene uncertain. The CDR3 consists of 11 residues. Germline loops: CDR1 GTSNPN, CDR2 SVGIG (reference sequence). V lost 7 bases, J lost 4 bases, and 10 bases lay in between. The CDR3 is CAFGVLYGYTF. As DNA, the CDR3 is TGTGCCTTCGGGGTTCTCTATGGCTACACCTTC.

This sequence joins TRBV19 and TRBJ1-5; 8 bases are a match to TRBD1. The V gene end was trimmed by 6 bases and the J gene end by 15 bases; junction bases not matched to a gene: 13. CDR3 length equals 13 residues. The germline gives CDR1 LNHDA, CDR2 SQIVND (reference sequence). For the CDR3, the DNA is TGTGCCAGTAGGGACGTACAGGGGGAAAATTGGCATTTT. Encoded protein: CASRDVQGENWHF.

This clone occurred once. The rearrangement uses TRBV6-4 and TRBJ1-3; unclear D gene. The CDR3 sequence is 11 residues long. Per germline, CDR1 MRHNA and CDR2 SNTAGT. The ends were cut back, 10 bases at V and 9 bases at J, with 13 bases in the middle. CDR3 residues: CAKLTRGTIYF. CDR3 DNA sequence: TGTGCCAAGTTAACCCGGGGCACCATATATTTT.

This rearrangement joins TRBV5-1 to TRBJ1-5, with TRBD1 matching over 10 bases. This CDR3 has 15 residues. Germline trimming cut 2 bases from V and 4 bases from J; bases unmatched to any gene: 3. Germline V gene lookup returns CDR1 SGHRS and CDR2 YFSETQ. CDR3 loop: CASSFGGQGNQPQHF. The CDR3 DNA follows: TGCGCCAGCAGCTTTGGGGGACAGGGGAATCAGCCCCAGCATTTT.

This clone was seen more than once but under ten times. This chain uses TRBV5-1 with TRBJ1-3; 9 bases agree with TRBD1. The J segment lost 0 bases and the V segment lost 4 bases, leaving 8 bases of the junction unmatched. Germline V gene lookup returns CDR1 SGHRS and CDR2 YFSETQ. The CDR3 is 17 residues long. The CDR3 is CASSPRTGEVSGNTIYF. The CDR3 nucleotides are TGCGCCAGCAGCCCCCGGACAGGGGAAGTCTCTGGAAACACCATATATTTT.

This clone qualifies as medium-sized. This chain uses TRBV28 with TRBJ2-1; either TRBD1 or TRBD2 may supply D (7 bases each). The V end lost 6 bases, the J end lost 14 bases, and 14 bases lay between the germline ends. Germline-derived CDR1 and CDR2 are MDHEN and SYDVKM. The CDR3 has 11 amino acids. CDR3 bases: TGTGCCAGCAGGTACCCAGGGGGGGAGTTCTTC. Encoded protein: CASRYPGGEFF.

The chain has TRBV12-5 and TRBJ1-4; the match to TRBD1 covers 7 bases. The V gene's germline CDR1 is LGHNT and CDR2 FRNRAP. V gave up 0 bases and J gave up 5 bases; unmatched junction bases: 6. CDR3 length equals 16 residues. This CDR3 is CASGLVPEGANEKLFF. CDR3 DNA sequence: TGTGCTAGTGGTTTGGTACCAGAGGGGGCGAATGAAAAACTGTTTTTT.

The chain uses TRBV29-1 and TRBJ2-1; 14 positions agree with TRBD2. The CDR3 length is 15 residues. V dropped 2 bases and J dropped 10; count of bases not matched to a gene: 7. Per germline, CDR1 SQVTM and CDR2 ANQGSEA. CDR3 sequence reads: CSVERGLAGVGEQFF. DNA of the CDR3: TGCAGCGTTGAAAGGGGACTAGCGGGAGTAGGCGAGCAGTTCTTC.

This chain uses TRBV28 with TRBJ2-5; D is unclear. The CDR3 has 13 residues. V lost 2 bases and J 2 bases, leaving 6 bases between the germline ends. Germline loops: CDR1 MDHEN, CDR2 SYDVKM. CDR3 sequence (DNA): TGTGCCAGCAGTTTAATGGCTCAAGAGACCCAGTACTTC. Its protein is CASSLMAQETQYF.

This chain connects TRBV11-2 to TRBJ1-1; D uncertain. This CDR3 comprises 11 residues. The V and J ends lost 5 bases and 3 bases respectively, with 4 bases between them. Germline CDR1 SGHAT, CDR2 FQNNGV. CDR3 sequence reads: CASSPDTEAFF. In DNA form, the CDR3 reads TGTGCCAGCAGCCCCGACACTGAAGCTTTCTTT.

The genes are TRBV4-1 and TRBJ2-1; the D gene is possibly TRBD1 (5 bases). The V and J ends lost 0 bases and 6 bases respectively, with 9 bases between them. The CDR3 extends over 14 amino acids. Germline values: CDR1 MGHRA, CDR2 YSYEKL. CDR3 amino acids: CASSQDWGPNEQFF. The DNA for the CDR3 is TGCGCCAGCAGCCAAGATTGGGGCCCCAATGAGCAGTTCTTC.

This sequence joins TRBV12-5 and TRBJ1-1; TRBD1 matches at 8 bases. The germline V gene encodes CDR1 LGHNT and CDR2 FRNRAP. The CDR3 spans 12 residues. The trim removed 4 bases at V and 7 bases at J, leaving 2 bases unmatched. The CDR3 bases are TGTGCTAGTGGTTCTGGACAGGGTGAAGCTTTCTTT. Protein: CASGSGQGEAFF.

In its sample, this clone was seen once. The rearrangement uses TRBV7-9 and TRBJ2-1; 8 bases fit TRBD1. Per germline, CDR1 SEHNR and CDR2 FQNEAQ (reference sequence). J was trimmed by 6 bases and V by 4 bases; bases with no gene match: 17. This CDR3 is 18 amino acids long. The CDR3 reads CASSYSPPGQGASNEQFF. The CDR3 bases are TGTGCCAGCAGCTATAGCCCGCCGGGGCAGGGGGCGAGCAATGAGCAGTTCTTC.